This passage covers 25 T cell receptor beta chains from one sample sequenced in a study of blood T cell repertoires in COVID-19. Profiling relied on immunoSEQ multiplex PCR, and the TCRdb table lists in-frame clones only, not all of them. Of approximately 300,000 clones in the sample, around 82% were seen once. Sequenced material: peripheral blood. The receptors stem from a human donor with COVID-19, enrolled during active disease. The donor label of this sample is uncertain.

CDR3 protein: CASSPRRLAGGPREQYF. The CDR3 DNA reads as TGCGCCAGCAGCCCCCGACGACTAGCGGGAGGGCCAAGGGAGCAGTACTTC. The chain recombines TRBV4-1 with TRBJ2-7, with 14 bases lining up with TRBD2. The germline gives CDR1 MGHRA, CDR2 YSYEKL. CDR3 length: 17 residues. Trimming took 4 bases from V and 7 from J; bases not matched to a gene: 12.

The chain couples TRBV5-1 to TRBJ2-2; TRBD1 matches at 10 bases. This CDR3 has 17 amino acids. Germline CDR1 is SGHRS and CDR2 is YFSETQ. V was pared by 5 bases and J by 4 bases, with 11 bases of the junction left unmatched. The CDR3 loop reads CASSQVRGTGVTGELFF. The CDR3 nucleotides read TGCGCCAGCAGTCAAGTCCGGGGGACAGGGGTCACCGGGGAGCTGTTTTTT.

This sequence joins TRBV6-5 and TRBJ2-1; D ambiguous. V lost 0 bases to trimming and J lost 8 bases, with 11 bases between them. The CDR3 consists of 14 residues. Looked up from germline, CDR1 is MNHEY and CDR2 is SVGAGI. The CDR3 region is CASSYSSRSDEQFF. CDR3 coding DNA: TGTGCCAGCAGTTACTCGTCTAGGAGCGATGAGCAGTTCTTC.

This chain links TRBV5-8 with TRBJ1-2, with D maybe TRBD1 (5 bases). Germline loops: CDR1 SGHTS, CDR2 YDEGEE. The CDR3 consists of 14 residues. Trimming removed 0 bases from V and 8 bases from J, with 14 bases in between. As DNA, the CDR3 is TGTGCCAGCAGCTTGGCGGGGGGACCGGTCGGCTACACCTTC. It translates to CASSLAGGPVGYTF.

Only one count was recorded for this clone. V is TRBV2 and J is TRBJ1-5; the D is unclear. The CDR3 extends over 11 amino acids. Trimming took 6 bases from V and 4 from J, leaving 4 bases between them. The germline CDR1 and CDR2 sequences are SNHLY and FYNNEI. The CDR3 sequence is CASSENQPQHF. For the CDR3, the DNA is TGTGCCAGCAGCGAGAATCAGCCCCAGCATTTT.

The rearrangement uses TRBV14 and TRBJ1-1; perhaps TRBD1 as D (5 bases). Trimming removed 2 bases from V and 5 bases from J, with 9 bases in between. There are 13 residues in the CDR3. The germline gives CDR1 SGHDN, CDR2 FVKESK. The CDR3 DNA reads TGTGCCAGCAGCCAACAGGGCTGGACTGAAGCTTTCTTT. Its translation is CASSQQGWTEAFF.

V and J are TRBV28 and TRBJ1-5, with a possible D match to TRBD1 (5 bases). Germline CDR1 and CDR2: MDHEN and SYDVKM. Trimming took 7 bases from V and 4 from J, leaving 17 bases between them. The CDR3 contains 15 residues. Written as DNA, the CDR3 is TGTGCCAGCACCCGACATGGGGGGGTTAATCAGCCCCAGCATTTT. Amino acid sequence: CASTRHGGVNQPQHF.

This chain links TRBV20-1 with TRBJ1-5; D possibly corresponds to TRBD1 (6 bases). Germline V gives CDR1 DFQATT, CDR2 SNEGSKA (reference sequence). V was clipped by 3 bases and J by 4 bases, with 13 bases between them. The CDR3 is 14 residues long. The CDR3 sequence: CSASGRGWNQPQHF. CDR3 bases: TGCAGTGCTAGTGGCAGGGGATGGAATCAGCCCCAGCATTTT.

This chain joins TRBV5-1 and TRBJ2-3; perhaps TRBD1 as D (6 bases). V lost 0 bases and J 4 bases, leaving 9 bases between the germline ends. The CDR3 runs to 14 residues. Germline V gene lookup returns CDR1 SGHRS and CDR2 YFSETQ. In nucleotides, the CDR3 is TGCGCCAGCAGCTTGGAGGCAGGGGCAGATACGCAGTATTTT. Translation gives CASSLEAGADTQYF.

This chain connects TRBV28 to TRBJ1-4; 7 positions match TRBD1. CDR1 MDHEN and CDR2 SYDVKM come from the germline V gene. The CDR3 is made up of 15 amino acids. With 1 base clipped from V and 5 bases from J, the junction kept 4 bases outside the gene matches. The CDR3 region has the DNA TGTGCCAGCAGTTTATTAGGAGGGGGCAATGAAAAACTGTTTTTT. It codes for CASSLLGGGNEKLFF.

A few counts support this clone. Written as DNA, the CDR3 is TGTGCCAGCAGCTCCCGGCTAGCGGTCCCGTACAATGAGCAGTTCTTC. Amino acid sequence: CASSSRLAVPYNEQFF. The chain recombines TRBV7-3 with TRBJ2-1; 7 bases are a match to TRBD2. V lost 4 bases and J lost 4; bases outside the gene matches: 10. The CDR3 totals 16 residues. Germline-derived CDR1 and CDR2 are SGHTA and FQGTGA.

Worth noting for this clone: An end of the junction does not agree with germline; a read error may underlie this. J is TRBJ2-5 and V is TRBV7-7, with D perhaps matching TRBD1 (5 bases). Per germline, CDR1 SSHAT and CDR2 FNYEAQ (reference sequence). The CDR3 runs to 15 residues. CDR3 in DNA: TGTGCTAGCAGCGTTACAGGAACAGACCAAGAGACCCAGTACTTC. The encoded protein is CASSVTGTDQETQYF.

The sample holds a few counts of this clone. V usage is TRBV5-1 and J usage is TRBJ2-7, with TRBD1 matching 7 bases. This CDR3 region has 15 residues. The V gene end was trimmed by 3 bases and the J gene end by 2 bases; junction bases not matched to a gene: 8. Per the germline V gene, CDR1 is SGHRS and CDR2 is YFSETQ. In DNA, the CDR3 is TGCGCCAGCAGCTCAAGACAGGGTGGCCCCTACGAGCAGTACTTC. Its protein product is CASSSRQGGPYEQYF.

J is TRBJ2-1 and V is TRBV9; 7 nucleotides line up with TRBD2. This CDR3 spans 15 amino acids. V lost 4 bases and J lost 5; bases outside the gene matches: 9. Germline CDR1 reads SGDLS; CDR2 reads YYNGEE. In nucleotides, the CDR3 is TGTGCCAGCAGCCCCAGCAGCGGGATAAACAATGAGCAGTTCTTC. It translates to CASSPSSGINNEQFF.

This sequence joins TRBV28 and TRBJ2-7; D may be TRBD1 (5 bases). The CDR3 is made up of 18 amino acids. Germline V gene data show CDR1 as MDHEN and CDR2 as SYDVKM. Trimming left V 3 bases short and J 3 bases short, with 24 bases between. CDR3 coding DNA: TGTGCCAGCAGTTTGGCCTCTTACAGGCCAAAAGGGCGCTACGAGCAGTACTTC. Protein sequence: CASSLASYRPKGRYEQYF.

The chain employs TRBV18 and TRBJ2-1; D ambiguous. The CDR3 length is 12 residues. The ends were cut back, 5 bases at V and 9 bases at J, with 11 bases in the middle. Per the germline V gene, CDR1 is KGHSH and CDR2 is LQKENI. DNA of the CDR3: TGTGCCAGCTCAGCGGTGGTTGGTGAGCAGTTCTTC. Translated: CASSAVVGEQFF. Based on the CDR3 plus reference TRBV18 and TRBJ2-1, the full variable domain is NAGVMQNPRHLVRRRGQEARLRCSPMKGHSHVYWYRQLPEEGLKFMVYLQKENIIDESGMPKERFSAEFPKEGPSILRIQQVVRGDSAAYFCASSAVVGEQFFGPGTRLTVL.

The CDR3 is CASSDRTGWGTGELFF. CDR3 nucleotide sequence: TGTGCCAGCAGCGACCGGACAGGGTGGGGCACCGGGGAGCTGTTTTTT. The chain couples TRBV9 to TRBJ2-2; 8 bases match TRBD1. The CDR3 covers 16 residues. Germline assignment: CDR1 SGDLS and CDR2 YYNGEE. Trimming at V came to 3 bases and at J to 4 bases, leaving 8 bases not matched to a gene.

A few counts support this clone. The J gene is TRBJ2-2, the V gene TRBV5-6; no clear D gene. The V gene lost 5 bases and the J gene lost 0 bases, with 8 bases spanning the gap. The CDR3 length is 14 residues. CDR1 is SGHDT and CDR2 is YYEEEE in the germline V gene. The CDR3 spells CASSPDSNTGELFF. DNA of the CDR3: TGTGCCAGCAGTCCTGACTCGAACACCGGGGAGCTGTTTTTT.

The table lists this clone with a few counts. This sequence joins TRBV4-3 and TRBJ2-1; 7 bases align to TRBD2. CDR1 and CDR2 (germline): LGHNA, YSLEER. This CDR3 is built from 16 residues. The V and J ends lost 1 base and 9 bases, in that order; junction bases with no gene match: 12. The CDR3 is CASSQVTGGLGVEQFF. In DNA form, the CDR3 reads TGCGCCAGCAGCCAAGTGACCGGAGGACTAGGGGTTGAGCAGTTCTTC.

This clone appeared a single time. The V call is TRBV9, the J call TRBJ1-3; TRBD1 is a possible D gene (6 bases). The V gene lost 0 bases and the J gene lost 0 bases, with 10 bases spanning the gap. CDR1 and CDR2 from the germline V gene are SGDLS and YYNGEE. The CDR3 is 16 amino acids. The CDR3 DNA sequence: TGTGCCAGCAGCGTAGTGGGGGACACCTCTGGAAACACCATATATTTT. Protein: CASSVVGDTSGNTIYF.

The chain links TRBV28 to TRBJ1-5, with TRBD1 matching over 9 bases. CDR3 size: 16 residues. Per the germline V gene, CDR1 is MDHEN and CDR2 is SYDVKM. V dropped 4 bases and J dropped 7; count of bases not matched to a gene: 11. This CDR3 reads CASSSPQQGAWQPQHF. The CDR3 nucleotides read TGTGCCAGCAGTTCACCACAACAGGGGGCCTGGCAGCCCCAGCATTTT.

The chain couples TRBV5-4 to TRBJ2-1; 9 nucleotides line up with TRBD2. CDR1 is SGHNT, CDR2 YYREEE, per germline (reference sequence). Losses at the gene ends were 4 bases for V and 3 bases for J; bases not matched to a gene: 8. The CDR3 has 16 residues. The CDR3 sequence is CASSASSGTYYNEQFF. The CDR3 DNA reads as TGTGCCAGCAGCGCGTCTAGCGGGACATACTACAATGAGCAGTTCTTC.

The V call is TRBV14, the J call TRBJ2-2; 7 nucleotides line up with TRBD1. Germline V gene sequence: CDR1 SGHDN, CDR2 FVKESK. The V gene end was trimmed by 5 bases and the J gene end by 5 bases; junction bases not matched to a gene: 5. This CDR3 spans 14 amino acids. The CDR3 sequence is CASSDRVETGELFF. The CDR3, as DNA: TGTGCCAGCAGCGACAGGGTGGAAACCGGGGAGCTGTTTTTT.

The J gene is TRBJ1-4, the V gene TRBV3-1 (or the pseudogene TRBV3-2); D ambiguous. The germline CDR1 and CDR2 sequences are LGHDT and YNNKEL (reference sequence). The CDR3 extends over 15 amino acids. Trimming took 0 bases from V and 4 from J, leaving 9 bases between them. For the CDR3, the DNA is TGTGCCAGCAGCCAAGATCCGGGATTTAATGAAAAACTGTTTTTT. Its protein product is CASSQDPGFNEKLFF.

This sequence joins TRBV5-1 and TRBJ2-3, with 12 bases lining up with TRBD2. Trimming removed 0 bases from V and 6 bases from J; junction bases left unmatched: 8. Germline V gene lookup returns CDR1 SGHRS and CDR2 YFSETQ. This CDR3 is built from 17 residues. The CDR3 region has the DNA TGCGCCAGCAGCTTGGCGGTACTAGCGGGGGGTGCGGATACGCAGTATTTT. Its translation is CASSLAVLAGGADTQYF.